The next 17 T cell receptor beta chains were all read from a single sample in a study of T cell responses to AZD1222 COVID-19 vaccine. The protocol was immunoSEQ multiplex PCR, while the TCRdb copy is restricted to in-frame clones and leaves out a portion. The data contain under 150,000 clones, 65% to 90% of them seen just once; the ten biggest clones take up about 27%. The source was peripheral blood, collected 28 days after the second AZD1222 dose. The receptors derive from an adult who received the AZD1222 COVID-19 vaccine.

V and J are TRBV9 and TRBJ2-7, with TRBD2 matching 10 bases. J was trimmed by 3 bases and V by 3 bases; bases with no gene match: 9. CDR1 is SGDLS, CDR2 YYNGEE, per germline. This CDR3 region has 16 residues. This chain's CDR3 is CASSGIAGGTFYEQYF. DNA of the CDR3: TGTGCCAGCAGCGGAATAGCGGGGGGCACCTTCTACGAGCAGTACTTC. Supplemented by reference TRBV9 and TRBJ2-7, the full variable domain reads DSGVTQTPKHLITATGQRVTLRCSPRSGDLSVYWYQQSLDQGLQFLIQYYNGEERAKGNILERFSAQQFPDLHSELNLSSLELGDSALYFCASSGIAGGTFYEQYFGPGTRLTVT.

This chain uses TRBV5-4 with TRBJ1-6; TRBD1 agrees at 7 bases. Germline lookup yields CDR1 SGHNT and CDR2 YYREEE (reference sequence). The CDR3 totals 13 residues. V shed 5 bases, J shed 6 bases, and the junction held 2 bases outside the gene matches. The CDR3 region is CASRTGSNSPLHF. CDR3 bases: TGTGCCAGCAGGACAGGGAGTAATTCACCCCTCCACTTT.

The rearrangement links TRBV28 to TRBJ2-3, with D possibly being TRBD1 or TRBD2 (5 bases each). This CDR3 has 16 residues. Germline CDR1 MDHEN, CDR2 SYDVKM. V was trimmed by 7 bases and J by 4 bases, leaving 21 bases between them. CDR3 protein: CASTSPRAWGPDTQYF. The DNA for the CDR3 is TGTGCCAGCACCTCCCCGAGGGCCTGGGGCCCAGATACGCAGTATTTT. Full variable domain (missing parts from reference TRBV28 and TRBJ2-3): DVKVTQSSRYLVKRTGEKVFLECVQDMDHENMFWYRQDPGLGLRLIYFSYDVKMKEKGDIPEGYSVSREKKERFSLILESASTNQTSMYLCASTSPRAWGPDTQYFGPGTRLTVL.

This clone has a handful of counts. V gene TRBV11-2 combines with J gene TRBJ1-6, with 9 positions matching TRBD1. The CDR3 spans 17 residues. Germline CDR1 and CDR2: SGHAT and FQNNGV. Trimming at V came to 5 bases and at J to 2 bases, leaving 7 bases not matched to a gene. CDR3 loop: CASSPTDRGTYNSPLHF. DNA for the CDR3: TGTGCCAGCAGCCCGACGGACAGGGGAACCTATAATTCACCCCTCCACTTT.

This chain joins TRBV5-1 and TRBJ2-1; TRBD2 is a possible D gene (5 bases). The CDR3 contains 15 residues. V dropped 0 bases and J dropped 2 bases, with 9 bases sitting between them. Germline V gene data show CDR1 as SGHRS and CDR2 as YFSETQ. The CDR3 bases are TGCGCCAGCAGCTTGGAGGTACTAGCCTACAATGAGCAGTTCTTC. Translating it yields CASSLEVLAYNEQFF.

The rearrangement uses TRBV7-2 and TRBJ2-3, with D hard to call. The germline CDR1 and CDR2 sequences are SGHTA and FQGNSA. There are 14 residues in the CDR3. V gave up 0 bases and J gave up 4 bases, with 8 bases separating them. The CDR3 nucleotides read TGTGCCAGCAGCTTAGCTCTCTATTCAGATACGCAGTATTTT. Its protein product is CASSLALYSDTQYF.

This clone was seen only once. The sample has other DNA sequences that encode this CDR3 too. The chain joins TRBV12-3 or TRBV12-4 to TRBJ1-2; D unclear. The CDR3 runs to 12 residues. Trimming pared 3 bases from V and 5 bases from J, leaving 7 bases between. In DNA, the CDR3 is TGTGCCAGCAGTTTGGCGGTGTATGGCTACACCTTC. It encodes CASSLAVYGYTF.

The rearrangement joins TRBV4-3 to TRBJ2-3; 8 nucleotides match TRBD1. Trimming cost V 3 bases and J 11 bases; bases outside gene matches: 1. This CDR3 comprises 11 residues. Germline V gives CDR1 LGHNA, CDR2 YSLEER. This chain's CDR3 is CASSHGTGQYF. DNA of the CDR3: TGCGCCAGCAGCCATGGGACAGGGCAGTATTTT.

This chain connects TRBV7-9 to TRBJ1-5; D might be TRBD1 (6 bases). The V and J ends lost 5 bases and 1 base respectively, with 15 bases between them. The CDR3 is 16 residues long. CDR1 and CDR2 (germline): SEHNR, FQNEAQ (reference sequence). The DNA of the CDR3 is TGTGCCAGCAGCCCGGGGGCGGCCGGGAGCAATCAGCCCCAGCATTTT. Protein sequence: CASSPGAAGSNQPQHF.

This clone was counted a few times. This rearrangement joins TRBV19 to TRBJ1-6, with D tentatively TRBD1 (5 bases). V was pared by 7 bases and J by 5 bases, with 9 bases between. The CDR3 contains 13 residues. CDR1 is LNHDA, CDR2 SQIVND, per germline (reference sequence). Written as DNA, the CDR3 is TGTGCCAGTAACCAGGGCAATAATTCACCCCTCCACTTT. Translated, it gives CASNQGNNSPLHF.

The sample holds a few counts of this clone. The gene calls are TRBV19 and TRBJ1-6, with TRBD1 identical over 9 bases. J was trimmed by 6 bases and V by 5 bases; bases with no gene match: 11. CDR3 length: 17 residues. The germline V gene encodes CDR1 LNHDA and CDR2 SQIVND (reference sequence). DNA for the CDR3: TGTGCCAGTAGTCTCCGGAGCTGGACAGGGGCTAATTCACCCCTCCACTTT. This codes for CASSLRSWTGANSPLHF.

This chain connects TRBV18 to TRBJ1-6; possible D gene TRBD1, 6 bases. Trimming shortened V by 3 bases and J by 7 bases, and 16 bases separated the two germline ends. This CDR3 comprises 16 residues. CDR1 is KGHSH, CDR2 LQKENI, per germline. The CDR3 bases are TGTGCCAGCTCACCTCTTACAGGGTCCGCAAATTCACCCCTCCACTTT. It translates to CASSPLTGSANSPLHF.

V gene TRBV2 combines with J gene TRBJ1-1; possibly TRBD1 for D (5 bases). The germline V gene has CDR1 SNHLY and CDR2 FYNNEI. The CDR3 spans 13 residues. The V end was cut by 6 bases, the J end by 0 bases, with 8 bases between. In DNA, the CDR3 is TGTGCCAGCAGCGGACACATGAACACTGAAGCTTTCTTT. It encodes CASSGHMNTEAFF.

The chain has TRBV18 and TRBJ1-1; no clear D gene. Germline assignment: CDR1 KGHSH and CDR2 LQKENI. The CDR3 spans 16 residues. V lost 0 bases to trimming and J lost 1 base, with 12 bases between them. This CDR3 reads CASSPPRRAPNTEAFF. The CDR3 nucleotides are TGTGCCAGCTCACCACCGAGGAGGGCCCCGAACACTGAAGCTTTCTTT.

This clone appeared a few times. For the CDR3, the DNA is TGTGCCAGCAGCCACGGGGACAGGGGGCCTGGTGGCTACACCTTC. Its protein is CASSHGDRGPGGYTF. The chain employs TRBV3-1 (or the pseudogene TRBV3-2) and TRBJ1-2, with 12 bases matching TRBD1. Germline V CDR1 and CDR2: LGHDT, YNNKEL (reference sequence). The CDR3 consists of 15 residues. Trimming cost V 3 bases and J 7 bases; bases outside gene matches: 6.

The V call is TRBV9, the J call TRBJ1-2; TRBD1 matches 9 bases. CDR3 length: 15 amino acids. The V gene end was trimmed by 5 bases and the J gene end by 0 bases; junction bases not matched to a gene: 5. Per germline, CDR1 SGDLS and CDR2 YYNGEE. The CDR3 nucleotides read TGTGCCAGCAGGGACAGACAGGGGGCTAACTATGGCTACACCTTC. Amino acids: CASRDRQGANYGYTF.

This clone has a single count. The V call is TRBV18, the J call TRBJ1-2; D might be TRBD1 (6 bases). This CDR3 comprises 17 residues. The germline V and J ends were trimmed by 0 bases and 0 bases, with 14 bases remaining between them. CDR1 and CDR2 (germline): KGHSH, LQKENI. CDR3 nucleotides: TGTGCCAGCTCACCACCTGGGACAATCTTAGCTAACTATGGCTACACCTTC. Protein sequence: CASSPPGTILANYGYTF.